The T cell receptor beta chain described here comes from a study of vaccination and CD4 T cells after COVID-19. Whole-study context: Controls had a CEFX pool, an HIV-1 Nef pool, or no peptide added.

Regarding this clonotype: Its matching antigen is unknown.

With the Oncomine TCR Beta short-read assay, DNA from cultured CD4+ T cells was sequenced. CD4+ T cells were cultured, and genomic DNA was extracted from them. TCRdb itself ran the PCR reads through MiXCR, one entry per CDR3 protein. Here the sample spans a few thousand distinct CDR3 sequences, 35% to 45% being singletons. The treatment denotes: approximately 9-day PBMC culture with coronavirus spike peptide pools or control peptides (ViraFEST assay). CD4+ T-cell collection from the unexposed donor predated the COVID-19 pandemic (2011-2018). Both SARS-CoV-2 S/N and four cold-coronavirus spikes were used, cells permitting, to probe CD4+ T cells of unexposed donors. The specimen was CD4+ T cells from blood, cultured in vitro. The receptor was derived from a human donor in good health.

The CDR3: CASSPGIIETQYF. The DNA for the CDR3 is TGTGCCAGTAGTCCGGGGATCATCGAGACCCAGTACTTC. V is TRBV19 and J is TRBJ2-5; tentative D call: TRBD2 (5 bases). Germline V gene lookup returns CDR1 LNHDA and CDR2 SQIVND (reference sequence). This CDR3 has 13 residues. Trimming left V 5 bases short and J 5 bases short, with 12 bases between.